This passage covers 25 T cell receptor beta chains from one sample sequenced in a study of T-cell reconstitution after alpha-beta-depleted transplantation in children. Study-wide points: Fresh T-cell production supplied most of the T-cell counts and diversity seen one year after transplant.

Their specific antigens are unknown. The library targeted TCRbeta and was prepared with unique molecular identifiers. TCRdb recomputed calls from the PCR reads with MiXCR, one row per CDR3 protein. Seen here are around 270,000 distinct CDR3 sequences, around 7.3% observed once, and the top ten hold approximately 9.1%. This material consisted of peripheral blood, taken 360 days after TCRalphabeta/CD19-depleted stem cell transplant. The receptor source for this set is a female patient aged 2-9 years who had a stem cell transplant for Fanconi anemia, so the T cells may come from the graft donor.

This clonotype was counted ten times or more. V gene TRBV12-3 or TRBV12-4 combines with J gene TRBJ2-7; 8 bases agree with TRBD1. The CDR3 totals 14 residues. Trimming took 6 bases from V and 6 from J; bases not matched to a gene: 10. CDR3 sequence: CASRAGQDPSEQYF. In DNA form, the CDR3 reads TGTGCCAGCAGGGCGGGACAGGACCCCAGCGAGCAGTACTTC.

The V and J genes are TRBV5-1 and TRBJ2-3; the match to TRBD2 covers 10 bases. Germline V CDR1 and CDR2: SGHRS, YFSETQ. The CDR3 totals 18 residues. The J segment lost 4 bases and the V segment lost 0 bases, leaving 11 bases of the junction unmatched. The CDR3 reads CASSLGSSGGSGADTQYF. The DNA for the CDR3 is TGCGCCAGCAGCTTGGGGTCTAGCGGGGGCTCCGGGGCAGATACGCAGTATTTT. Full variable domain (outside the CDR3, taken from reference TRBV5-1 and TRBJ2-3): KAGVTQTPRYLIKTRGQQVTLSCSPISGHRSVSWYQQTPGQGLQFLFEYFSETQRNKGNFPGRFSGRQFSNSRSEMNVSTLELGDSALYLCASSLGSSGGSGADTQYFGPGTRLTVL.

In this sample, this clonotype turned up many times. This rearrangement joins TRBV7-9 to TRBJ2-3; D possibly corresponds to TRBD1 (6 bases). The germline CDR1 and CDR2 sequences are SEHNR and FQNEAQ (reference sequence). Trimming took 4 bases from V and 0 from J, leaving 14 bases between them. The CDR3 is 16 amino acids. As DNA, the CDR3 is TGTGCCAGCAGCTCCAGGGGATTCTCTAGCACAGATACGCAGTATTTT. The encoded protein is CASSSRGFSSTDTQYF.

This clonotype has at least ten counts. The genes are TRBV12-3 or TRBV12-4 and TRBJ2-1, with 8 bases aligning to TRBD2. Unmatched junction bases numbered 13, after V lost 9 bases and J lost 9 bases. The CDR3 runs 14 residues. The CDR3 DNA follows: TGTGCCAGTCAAATTTTCCGGGGGGGAGGTGAGCAGTTCTTC. As protein: CASQIFRGGGEQFF.

This clonotype showed up many times. The V gene is TRBV6-1, the J gene TRBJ2-4; D is perhaps TRBD1 (6 bases). V was pared by 5 bases and J by 3 bases, with 17 bases between. This CDR3 is built from 16 residues. Germline V gene data show CDR1 as MNHNS and CDR2 as SASEGT. CDR3 region: CASSPGVGSVKNIQYF. The CDR3 DNA sequence: TGTGCCAGCAGTCCAGGGGTAGGGTCCGTCAAAAACATTCAGTACTTC.

This clonotype was recorded a few times. The chain links TRBV12-3 or TRBV12-4 to TRBJ1-3; the D gene is possibly TRBD1 (5 bases). V lost 1 base and J lost 0, with 10 bases in between. This CDR3 comprises 16 residues. CDR3 DNA: TGTGCCAGCAGTTTAGTCCCAGGGAACTCTGGAAACACCATATATTTT. Translated: CASSLVPGNSGNTIYF.

In its sample, this clonotype was seen many times. V gene TRBV2 combines with J gene TRBJ2-5; TRBD2 matches 10 bases. V lost 4 bases, J lost 4 bases, and 6 bases stayed unmatched. The CDR3 has 15 amino acids. Germline CDR1 is SNHLY and CDR2 is FYNNEI. CDR3 DNA sequence: TGTGCCAGCAGTGTAGGGACTAGCGTTCGAGAGACCCAGTACTTC. This translates into CASSVGTSVRETQYF. The whole variable domain, filled in from reference TRBV2 and TRBJ2-5, reads EPEVTQTPSHQVTQMGQEVILRCVPISNHLYFYWYRQILGQKVEFLVSFYNNEISEKSEIFDDQFSVERPDGSNFTLKIRSTKLEDSAMYFCASSVGTSVRETQYFGPGTRLLVL.

This clonotype was counted a few times. This chain joins TRBV20-1 and TRBJ2-2; 10 nucleotides match TRBD1. Trimming at V came to 6 bases and at J to 6 bases, leaving 13 bases not matched to a gene. The germline CDR1 and CDR2 sequences are DFQATT and SNEGSKA (reference sequence). The CDR3 loop spans 16 amino acids. CDR3 DNA sequence: TGCAGTGCCGCAGTAGGGGACAGGGGTCCCTCCGGGGAGCTGTTTTTT. It yields the protein CSAAVGDRGPSGELFF.

This clonotype was recorded at least ten times. This sequence joins TRBV7-9 and TRBJ1-1; D unclear. Between the trimmed V and J ends, which lost 2 bases and 7 bases, there was a span of 8 bases. This CDR3 spans 12 amino acids. Germline lookup yields CDR1 SEHNR and CDR2 FQNEAQ (reference sequence). CDR3 in DNA: TGTGCCAGCAGCTTATGGGCATATGAAGCTTTCTTT. Its translation: CASSLWAYEAFF. Looking up the rest from reference TRBV7-9 and TRBJ1-1 gives the full variable domain: DTGVSQNPRHKITKRGQNVTFRCDPISEHNRLYWYRQTLGQGPEFLTYFQNEAQLEKSRLLSDRFSAERPKGSFSTLEIQRTEQGDSAMYLCASSLWAYEAFFGQGTRLTVV.

Ten or more counts support this clonotype. The chain couples TRBV5-1 to TRBJ2-5; D ambiguous. This CDR3 is 13 amino acids long. Germline lookup yields CDR1 SGHRS and CDR2 YFSETQ. V shed 0 bases and J shed 5 bases, with 8 bases lying between them. The CDR3 nucleotides read TGCGCCAGCAGCTTGGGGGGTTTCGAGACCCAGTACTTC. It codes for CASSLGGFETQYF.

This clonotype was counted a few times. The chain joins TRBV7-6 to TRBJ2-5; no firm D call. The V end was cut by 4 bases, the J end by 1 base, with 13 bases between. Germline V gene sequence: CDR1 SGHVS, CDR2 FNYEAQ. This CDR3 region has 15 residues. CDR3 sequence: CASSYSGFLQETQYF. The DNA for the CDR3 is TGTGCCAGCAGCTATAGTGGGTTCCTCCAAGAGACCCAGTACTTC.

The sample holds many counts of this clonotype. The chain has TRBV5-1 and TRBJ2-5, with 7 bases that match TRBD1. Germline lookup yields CDR1 SGHRS and CDR2 YFSETQ. The CDR3 spans 15 residues. After removal of 4 bases from V and 3 bases from J, the junction contained 9 bases not matched to a gene. DNA for the CDR3: TGCGCCAGCAGCACGACAGGGTGGATTGAAGAGACCCAGTACTTC. It codes for CASSTTGWIEETQYF.

A few counts support this clonotype. This chain connects TRBV7-8 to TRBJ1-5; 9 nucleotides align to TRBD1. The junction had 7 bases not matched to a gene; V was cut back by 5 bases and J by 5 bases. The germline V gene encodes CDR1 SGHVS and CDR2 FQNEAQ. CDR3 length: 15 residues. The chain's CDR3 is CASSLTGGWDQPQHF. The CDR3 DNA reads as TGTGCCAGCAGCCTGACAGGGGGGTGGGATCAGCCCCAGCATTTT. Using reference TRBV7-8 and TRBJ1-5 for the parts outside the CDR3, the full variable domain is GAGVSQSPRYKVAKRGQDVALRCDPISGHVSLFWYQQALGQGPEFLTYFQNEAQLDKSGLPSDRFFAERPEGSVSTLKIQRTQQEDSAVYLCASSLTGGWDQPQHFGDGTRLSIL.

This clonotype was observed a few times. V usage is TRBV20-1 and J usage is TRBJ1-5; no definite D call. Trimming shortened V by 6 bases and J by 5 bases, and 26 bases separated the two germline ends. From germline, CDR1 is DFQATT and CDR2 SNEGSKA (reference sequence). This CDR3 spans 17 amino acids. The CDR3 DNA reads TGCAGTGCCCTTAGGGCCCCGGGCCCCTATAACCATCAGCCCCAGCATTTT. Protein: CSALRAPGPYNHQPQHF.

At least ten counts were recorded for this clonotype. This chain uses TRBV25-1 with TRBJ2-7; TRBD1 matches at 7 bases. The CDR3 sequence is 17 residues long. After removal of 4 bases from V and 0 bases from J, the junction contained 12 bases not matched to a gene. Germline values: CDR1 MGHDK, CDR2 SYGVNS. CDR3: CASSGLMGQPGSYEQYF. CDR3 bases: TGTGCCAGCAGTGGACTCATGGGACAGCCAGGCTCCTACGAGCAGTACTTC.

The V call is TRBV19, the J call TRBJ1-5; weak D call: TRBD1 (5 bases). Trimming cost V 3 bases and J 0 bases, with 18 bases left between them. CDR3 length: 18 amino acids. Per the germline V gene, CDR1 is LNHDA and CDR2 is SQIVND (reference sequence). CDR3 residues: CASSIRGRGANSNQPQHF. DNA for the CDR3: TGTGCCAGTAGTATCCGGGGGAGGGGAGCTAATAGCAATCAGCCCCAGCATTTT. Full variable domain (rest looked up from reference TRBV19 and TRBJ1-5): DGGITQSPKYLFRKEGQNVTLSCEQNLNHDAMYWYRQDPGQGLRLIYYSQIVNDFQKGDIAEGYSVSREKKESFPLTVTSAQKNPTAFYLCASSIRGRGANSNQPQHFGDGTRLSIL.

This rearrangement joins TRBV11-2 to TRBJ1-2; a weak D match, TRBD1 (6 bases). Germline V gives CDR1 SGHAT, CDR2 FQNNGV. The CDR3 contains 14 residues. Trimming cost V 2 bases and J 8 bases, with 15 bases left between them. CDR3 coding DNA: TGTGCCAGCAGCTTACGTGCAGGGGAAGGAGGCTACACCTTC. Its protein product is CASSLRAGEGGYTF.

The table lists this clonotype with many counts. This chain's CDR3 is CSVEQGQETQYF. The CDR3 coding sequence is TGCAGCGTTGAGCAGGGACAAGAGACCCAGTACTTC. The rearrangement uses TRBV29-1 and TRBJ2-5, with D perhaps matching TRBD1 (5 bases). Trimming removed 3 bases from V and 2 bases from J, with 7 bases in between. Germline-derived CDR1 and CDR2 are SQVTM and ANQGSEA. The CDR3 runs to 12 residues.

This clonotype occurred many times. The chain uses TRBV6-4 and TRBJ2-3, with 14 bases aligning to TRBD2. Germline CDR1 and CDR2: MRHNA and SNTAGT. The CDR3 contains 15 residues. V was pared by 3 bases and J by 7 bases, with 3 bases of the junction left unmatched. The CDR3 bases are TGTGCCAGCAGTGAAGGGACTAGCGGGAGTCATACGCAGTATTTT. This codes for CASSEGTSGSHTQYF.

The sample holds many counts of this clonotype. The chain carries TRBV27 and TRBJ2-7; D perhaps matches TRBD2 (6 bases). The germline CDR1 and CDR2 sequences are MNHEY and SMNVEV (reference sequence). CDR3 length: 14 residues. V was trimmed by 2 bases and J by 3 bases, leaving 11 bases between them. The CDR3, as DNA: TGTGCCAGCAGTTTAACCGGGAGTGGCTACGAGCAGTACTTC. It codes for CASSLTGSGYEQYF.

The chain uses TRBV11-2 and TRBJ2-5, with D perhaps being TRBD1 or TRBD2 (5 bases each). Germline V gene data show CDR1 as SGHAT and CDR2 as FQNNGV. The germline V and J ends were trimmed by 5 bases and 5 bases, with 18 bases remaining between them. The CDR3 has 15 residues. The CDR3 loop reads CASSKEGQGRETQYF. The CDR3 DNA reads TGTGCCAGCAGCAAAGAGGGTCAGGGTAGGGAGACCCAGTACTTC.

This clonotype was counted between two and nine times. The V and J genes are TRBV7-3 and TRBJ2-3, with 8 bases lining up with TRBD2. J lost 7 bases, V lost 0 bases, and 6 bases had no gene match. The CDR3 has 15 residues. Germline V gene data show CDR1 as SGHTA and CDR2 as FQGTGA. The CDR3: CASSLTFGGGNTQYF. CDR3 coding DNA: TGTGCCAGCAGCTTAACGTTCGGGGGGGGGAATACGCAGTATTTT.

This clonotype has only a few counts. The rearrangement joins TRBV6-6 to TRBJ2-7; tentative D call: TRBD1 (6 bases). Germline CDR1 reads MNHNY; CDR2 reads SVGAGI (reference sequence). CDR3 length equals 13 residues. V was cut by 6 bases and J by 7 bases, with 16 bases left in between. CDR3 loop: CASSQQGSGEQYV. The DNA of the CDR3 is TGTGCCAGCAGCCAACAGGGAAGTGGGGAGCAGTACGTC.

V gene TRBV30 combines with J gene TRBJ2-5; D perhaps matches TRBD2 (5 bases). V was pared by 2 bases and J by 0 bases, with 16 bases between. This CDR3 contains 16 residues. Germline values: CDR1 GTSNPN, CDR2 SVGIG (reference sequence). CDR3 region: CAWSSGPGRYQETQYF. The CDR3 DNA is TGTGCCTGGAGTAGCGGACCAGGAAGGTACCAAGAGACCCAGTACTTC.

Notes on this clonotype: This may arise from a read error, as a much more abundant clone is one base away. This chain connects TRBV3-1 to TRBJ2-1, with 12 bases identical to TRBD2. CDR1 and CDR2 from the germline V gene are LGHDT and YNNKEL (reference sequence). The CDR3 sequence is 19 residues long. DNA for the CDR3: TGTGCCTGCAGAGGGGCTAGCGGGAGGGCCTCTAGCTCCTACAATGAGCAGTTCTTC. Encoded protein: CACRGASGRASSSYNEQFF.